The 28 T cell receptor beta chains in this list originate from one sample, sequenced in a study of blood T cell repertoires in COVID-19. Repertoires were generated with immunoSEQ multiplex PCR, while TCRdb's copy carries only in-frame clones and drops some. Among about 300,000 clones, 90% were seen once, and the ten largest hold 1% to 1.3%. Specimen: PBMCs or T cells enriched from blood (not recorded which). The receptor set was obtained from a woman aged 25 to 39 who had recovered from COVID-19.

The chain recombines TRBV2 with TRBJ1-5; D may be TRBD1 (6 bases). This CDR3 has 15 amino acids. CDR1 is SNHLY and CDR2 is FYNNEI in the germline V gene. The V gene lost 2 bases and the J gene lost 1 base, with 9 bases spanning the gap. The CDR3 here is CASSERTDSNQPQHF. The CDR3 DNA is TGTGCCAGCAGTGAACGGACAGACAGCAATCAGCCCCAGCATTTT.

This clone occurred once. This chain joins TRBV30 and TRBJ2-1; the match to TRBD2 covers 7 bases. With 5 bases clipped from V and 3 bases from J, the junction kept 10 bases outside the gene matches. The CDR3 is 15 amino acids. Germline lookup yields CDR1 GTSNPN and CDR2 SVGIG (reference sequence). The CDR3: CAWGPGLTIYNEQFF. CDR3 DNA sequence: TGTGCCTGGGGCCCGGGACTAACCATCTACAATGAGCAGTTCTTC.

This clone was seen only once. The CDR3 nucleotides read TGTGCCAGCAGCCCGGGGACAGGGAGGTTAGATACGCAGTATTTT. Translating it yields CASSPGTGRLDTQYF. The chain employs TRBV7-2 and TRBJ2-3; 9 nucleotides match TRBD1. The CDR3 sequence is 15 residues long. Looked up from germline, CDR1 is SGHTA and CDR2 is FQGNSA. The V segment lost 5 bases and the J segment 5 bases; nucleotides outside the gene matches: 8.

The chain links TRBV6-2 or TRBV6-3 to TRBJ1-3; perhaps TRBD1 as D (5 bases). Trimming took off 0 bases at V and 4 bases at J, with 16 bases between the two ends. The CDR3 contains 17 residues. Germline-derived CDR1 and CDR2 are MNHEY and SVGEGT. The CDR3: CASSYSIQGTSGNTIYF. CDR3 sequence (DNA): TGTGCCAGCAGTTACTCGATTCAGGGAACATCAGGAAACACCATATATTTT.

The V gene is TRBV11-2, the J gene TRBJ2-3; a possible D gene is TRBD1 (6 bases). The CDR3 has 13 amino acids. V was trimmed by 5 bases and J by 4 bases, leaving 10 bases between them. In germline, CDR1 is SGHAT, CDR2 FQNNGV. The CDR3 spells CASSRTVADTQYF. The CDR3 region has the DNA TGTGCCAGCAGCCGGACAGTGGCAGATACGCAGTATTTT.

The CDR3 nucleotides read TGTGCCAGCAGTTTTTACTCCGGGACTAGCGGGAGGGCCTATCAAGAGACCCAGTACTTC. Protein: CASSFYSGTSGRAYQETQYF. V gene TRBV28 combines with J gene TRBJ2-5; TRBD2 aligns across 16 bases. Germline loops: CDR1 MDHEN, CDR2 SYDVKM. CDR3 length: 20 residues. Unmatched junction bases numbered 12, after V lost 3 bases and J lost 2 bases.

This chain links TRBV10-3 with TRBJ2-4, with D perhaps matching TRBD1 (6 bases). CDR3 length: 12 residues. Trimming left V 3 bases short and J 9 bases short, with 9 bases between. Germline V gene sequence: CDR1 ENHRY, CDR2 SYGVKD. The CDR3 DNA reads as TGTGCCATCAGTGAAAGGGGGTCCATTCAGTACTTC. It translates to CAISERGSIQYF.

In this sample, this clone turned up once. V usage is TRBV29-1 and J usage is TRBJ2-7, with 10 bases that match TRBD2. Germline assignment: CDR1 SQVTM and CDR2 ANQGSEA. V dropped 6 bases and J dropped 1; count of bases not matched to a gene: 12. This CDR3 has 16 residues. The CDR3 bases are TGCAGCGTAATCCGACTAGCGGGCTCAATTTCCTACGAGCAGTACTTC. This gives the protein CSVIRLAGSISYEQYF.

On this clone: Relative to the germline gene, one junction end is altered; a read error may explain this. The rearrangement joins TRBV7-7 to TRBJ2-5; TRBD2 matches 8 bases. The CDR3 consists of 16 residues. From germline, CDR1 is SSHAT and CDR2 FNYEAQ (reference sequence). The CDR3 DNA is TGTGCTAGCAGCCCGGTCGCTCGGGGGGGGCAAGAGACCCAGTACTTC. It translates to CASSPVARGGQETQYF.

The rearrangement uses TRBV10-2 and TRBJ1-1; D might be TRBD1 (5 bases). Germline-derived CDR1 and CDR2 are WSHSY and SAAADI. The CDR3 covers 17 residues. Trimming pared 6 bases from V and 2 bases from J, leaving 22 bases between. The CDR3 nucleotides are TGCGCCAGCAGGAGGGGTGCGGGACTGGGGGAAAACACTGAAGCTTTCTTT. Residues: CASRRGAGLGENTEAFF.

CDR3 sequence (DNA): TGTGCCAGCAGCAGACTAGCGGGAAGCTCCTACGAGCAGTACTTC. It is translated as CASSRLAGSSYEQYF. The genes are TRBV6-2 or TRBV6-3 and TRBJ2-7, with 11 bases that match TRBD2. V gave up 6 bases and J gave up 0 bases; unmatched junction bases: 4. Germline values: CDR1 MNHEY, CDR2 SVGEGT. The CDR3 extends over 15 amino acids.

J is TRBJ1-5 and V is TRBV9; 9 bases are a match to TRBD1. The CDR3 length is 16 residues. Germline V gene lookup returns CDR1 SGDLS and CDR2 YYNGEE. V lost 4 bases and J lost 7; bases outside the gene matches: 12. The CDR3 loop reads CASSKTPGQGQQPQHF. CDR3 DNA: TGTGCCAGCAGCAAAACCCCGGGACAGGGTCAACAGCCCCAGCATTTT.

This chain connects TRBV18 to TRBJ2-1; TRBD2 might be the D (6 bases). The CDR3 is 14 residues long. The V and J ends lost 4 bases and 1 base respectively, with 8 bases between them. Germline CDR1 reads KGHSH; CDR2 reads LQKENI. CDR3: CASSRGVSYNEQFF. The DNA of the CDR3 is TGTGCCAGCTCACGCGGGGTTTCCTACAATGAGCAGTTCTTC.

The chain has TRBV5-5 and TRBJ1-5; 8 nucleotides match TRBD1. J gave up 2 bases and V 5 bases, and 3 bases lay outside the gene matches. Germline V gene sequence: CDR1 SGHKS, CDR2 YYEKEE (reference sequence). The CDR3 is made up of 14 amino acids. The CDR3 loop reads CASREGQGNQPQHF. The CDR3 region has the DNA TGTGCCAGCAGGGAGGGACAGGGCAATCAGCCCCAGCATTTT.

V gene TRBV6-2 or TRBV6-3 combines with J gene TRBJ2-2, with 9 nucleotides matching TRBD1. V trimming: 6 bases; J trimming: 6 bases; junction bases outside the gene matches: 11. The CDR3 sequence is 16 residues long. Per the germline V gene, CDR1 is MNHEY and CDR2 is SVGEGT. The CDR3 region has the DNA TGTGCCAGCAGCCGCGACAGGGGGTTGGGGCCCGGGGAGCTGTTTTTT. Its translation is CASSRDRGLGPGELFF.

V and J are TRBV27 and TRBJ2-6; 8 bases line up with TRBD1. Germline CDR1 MNHEY, CDR2 SMNVEV (reference sequence). The CDR3 loop spans 14 amino acids. The V segment lost 6 bases and the J segment 2 bases; nucleotides outside the gene matches: 0. The CDR3 here is CASRTGAGANVLTF. The CDR3 DNA sequence: TGTGCCAGCAGGACAGGGGCTGGGGCCAACGTCCTGACTTTC.

The chain combines TRBV5-5 with TRBJ2-7; D may be TRBD2 (5 bases). Trimming removed 2 bases from V and 2 bases from J, with 11 bases in between. The CDR3 sequence is 14 residues long. From germline, CDR1 is SGHKS and CDR2 YYEKEE (reference sequence). The chain's CDR3 is CASSFERYTYEQYF. As DNA, the CDR3 is TGTGCCAGCAGCTTTGAGCGGTACACCTACGAGCAGTACTTC.

This clone appeared a single time. The J gene is TRBJ2-2, the V gene TRBV10-3; 9 bases agree with TRBD1. Trimming removed 7 bases from V and 7 bases from J; junction bases left unmatched: 13. In germline, CDR1 is ENHRY, CDR2 SYGVKD. This CDR3 spans 16 amino acids. The chain's CDR3 is CAINPQGANPNGELFF. CDR3 nucleotides: TGTGCCATCAACCCACAGGGGGCAAATCCTAACGGGGAGCTGTTTTTT.

V is TRBV10-3 and J is TRBJ2-1; 10 bases are shared with TRBD1. The CDR3 runs 15 residues. Germline CDR1 reads ENHRY; CDR2 reads SYGVKD. Trimming took 7 bases from V and 7 from J; bases not matched to a gene: 10. CDR3 sequence (DNA): TGTGCCATCACTGTCCGGGACAGGGGTCCGAATGAGCAGTTCTTC. Amino acid sequence: CAITVRDRGPNEQFF.

This chain links TRBV7-2 with TRBJ2-7; 8 bases are shared with TRBD1. Germline values: CDR1 SGHTA, CDR2 FQGNSA. The V gene end was trimmed by 5 bases and the J gene end by 3 bases; junction bases not matched to a gene: 6. This CDR3 has 14 amino acids. The CDR3 region is CASSVTGDNYEQYF. The CDR3 bases are TGTGCCAGCAGCGTGACAGGGGACAACTACGAGCAGTACTTC.

The rearrangement joins TRBV18 to TRBJ1-2, with 9 bases lining up with TRBD1. Trimming removed 6 bases from V and 4 bases from J; junction bases left unmatched: 12. CDR1 is KGHSH and CDR2 is LQKENI in the germline V gene. This CDR3 is 16 amino acids long. Written as DNA, the CDR3 is TGTGCCAGCTCCATCACACAGGGGGCCGGCTCCTATGGCTACACCTTC. This translates into CASSITQGAGSYGYTF.

For the CDR3, the DNA is TGCGCCAGCAGCTTGGACGGGGGAGGGCCCTTTAATGAGCAGTTCTTC. Its translation is CASSLDGGGPFNEQFF. This chain uses TRBV5-1 with TRBJ2-1, with 7 bases matching TRBD2. Germline V gene data show CDR1 as SGHRS and CDR2 as YFSETQ. The CDR3 spans 16 residues. V gave up 0 bases and J gave up 7 bases; unmatched junction bases: 10.

The chain employs TRBV5-1 and TRBJ2-7; 8 bases fit TRBD2. This CDR3 region has 15 residues. Trimming took 5 bases from V and 3 from J; bases not matched to a gene: 10. Germline loops: CDR1 SGHRS, CDR2 YFSETQ. CDR3 DNA: TGCGCCAGCAGAGGAGCGTCCGGGACTAGCTACGAGCAGTACTTC. Translating gives CASRGASGTSYEQYF.

A few counts support this clone. The chain recombines TRBV24-1 with TRBJ1-2; D is unclear. This CDR3 region has 15 residues. Germline V gives CDR1 KGHDR, CDR2 SFDVKD. Trimming left V 3 bases short and J 1 base short, with 11 bases between. CDR3: CATSDRAGSNYGYTF. The CDR3 bases are TGTGCCACCAGTGATCGCGCGGGCAGTAACTATGGCTACACCTTC.

The chain joins TRBV24-1 to TRBJ1-5; D remains unclear. The CDR3 loop spans 12 amino acids. V dropped 2 bases and J dropped 4 bases, with 2 bases sitting between them. Germline CDR1 and CDR2: KGHDR and SFDVKD. CDR3 sequence reads: CATSDSNQPQHF. The CDR3 DNA is TGTGCCACCAGTGATTCGAATCAGCCCCAGCATTTT.

The gene calls are TRBV28 and TRBJ1-4; 9 bases are a match to TRBD1. There are 15 residues in the CDR3. Looked up from germline, CDR1 is MDHEN and CDR2 is SYDVKM. Germline trimming cut 5 bases from V and 5 bases from J; bases unmatched to any gene: 6. The CDR3 loop reads CASSPRDRANEKLFF. The CDR3 nucleotides are TGTGCCAGCAGTCCTCGGGACAGGGCGAATGAAAAACTGTTTTTT.

This chain uses TRBV19 with TRBJ2-1, with 11 positions matching TRBD2. Germline V gives CDR1 LNHDA, CDR2 SQIVND (reference sequence). This CDR3 has 15 amino acids. V was pared by 6 bases and J by 7 bases, with 8 bases of the junction left unmatched. The CDR3 DNA follows: TGTGCCAGTAGAAAACCGGGACTAGCGGTGAATGAGCAGTTCTTC. Translated, it gives CASRKPGLAVNEQFF.

J is TRBJ2-7 and V is TRBV29-1; no reliable D call. Looked up from germline, CDR1 is SQVTM and CDR2 is ANQGSEA. Trimming stripped 1 base from V and 1 base from J, with 5 bases between. There are 12 residues in the CDR3. The CDR3 protein is CSVEGQSYEQYF. The CDR3 DNA is TGCAGCGTTGAAGGCCAGTCCTACGAGCAGTACTTC.